These T cell receptor beta chains were read from a single sample in a study of T-cell reconstitution after alpha-beta-depleted transplantation in children. TCRdb processed the PCR reads anew with MiXCR; each CDR3 protein has one entry. The sample lists approximately 88,000 distinct CDR3 sequences; 9.5% to 15% were seen once. The material was PBMCs from the stem cell graft donor, obtained from the stem cell graft. These receptors all stem from a human donor who donated a stem cell graft to a child with inherited bone marrow failure. Both conserved end residues are part of each CDR3. The D gene is left open where the match is weak. Clone sizes are given selectively: once, few, many, or a class where the clone is expanded.

DNA | CDR3 | size | J | D | V
TGTGCCAGCAGCACTACTAGCGGGAGTCGGGAGCAGTACTTC | CASSTTSGSREQYF | many | TRBJ2-7 | TRBD2 | TRBV9
TGTGCCAGCACCACAACCGGGACTGATGGCTACACCTTC | CASTTTGTDGYTF | many | TRBJ1-2 | - | TRBV12-3/TRBV12-4
TGTGCCAGCAGTTTATGGGCAGGGGGGCATGGCTACACCTTC | CASSLWAGGHGYTF | many | TRBJ1-2 | TRBD1 | TRBV27
TGCGCCAGCAGCCAAGATTCGACTAGCAGGGGCACAGATACGCAGTATTTT | CASSQDSTSRGTDTQYF | many | TRBJ2-3 | TRBD2 | TRBV4-1
TGTGCCAGCAGTTTAGTCGGTCAGATAACTGAAGCTTTCTTT | CASSLVGQITEAFF | - | TRBJ1-1 | - | TRBV12-3/TRBV12-4
TGTGCCAGCAGCCCGGGACTCACCCGCTCCTACGAGCAGTACTTC | CASSPGLTRSYEQYF | - | TRBJ2-7 | - | TRBV4-2
TGTGCCAGCAGTCCCAACCCGTGGAACTTT | CASSPNPWNF | many | TRBJ1-1 | - | TRBV12-3/TRBV12-4
TGTGCCAGCAGCTTGTCACAGGGGGACACCGGGGAGCTGTTTTTT | CASSLSQGDTGELFF | few | TRBJ2-2 | TRBD1 | TRBV5-4
TGCAGTGCTAGAGGGGGAGTCGTCGATGGCTACACCTTC | CSARGGVVDGYTF | many | TRBJ1-2 | - | TRBV20-1
TGCAGTGCTGGAGGGCTAGCGGGGGGCAGAAGCTCCTACGAGCAGTACTTC | CSAGGLAGGRSSYEQYF | many | TRBJ2-7 | TRBD2 | TRBV20-1
TGTGCCAGCAGCCCTGCAATGGATCAGCCCCAGCATTTT | CASSPAMDQPQHF | many | TRBJ1-5 | - | TRBV7-2
TGTGCCAGCTCACCTGAAGGACAGGGGGCCTACGAGCAGTACTTC | CASSPEGQGAYEQYF | many | TRBJ2-7 | TRBD1 | TRBV18
TGCAGCGTGAACGTACTAGCGGAATACAATGAGCAGTTCTTC | CSVNVLAEYNEQFF | many | TRBJ2-1 | TRBD2 | TRBV29-1
TGTGCCAGCAGTCGGGACTTTAACTCTGGAAACACCATATATTTT | CASSRDFNSGNTIYF | many | TRBJ1-3 | - | TRBV6-1